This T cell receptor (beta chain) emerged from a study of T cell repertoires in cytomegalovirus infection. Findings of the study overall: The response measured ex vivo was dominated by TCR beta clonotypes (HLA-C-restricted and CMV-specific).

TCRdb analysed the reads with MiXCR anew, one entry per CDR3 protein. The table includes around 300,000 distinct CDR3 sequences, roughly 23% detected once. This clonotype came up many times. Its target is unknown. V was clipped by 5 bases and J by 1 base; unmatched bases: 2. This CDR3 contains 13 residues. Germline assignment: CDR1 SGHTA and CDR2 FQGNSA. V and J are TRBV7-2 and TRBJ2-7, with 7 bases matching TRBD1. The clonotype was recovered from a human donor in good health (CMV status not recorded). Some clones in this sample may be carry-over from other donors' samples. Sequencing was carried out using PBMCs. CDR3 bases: TGTGCCAGCAGCCGGGACAGATCCTACGAGCAGTACTTC. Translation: CASSRDRSYEQYF.